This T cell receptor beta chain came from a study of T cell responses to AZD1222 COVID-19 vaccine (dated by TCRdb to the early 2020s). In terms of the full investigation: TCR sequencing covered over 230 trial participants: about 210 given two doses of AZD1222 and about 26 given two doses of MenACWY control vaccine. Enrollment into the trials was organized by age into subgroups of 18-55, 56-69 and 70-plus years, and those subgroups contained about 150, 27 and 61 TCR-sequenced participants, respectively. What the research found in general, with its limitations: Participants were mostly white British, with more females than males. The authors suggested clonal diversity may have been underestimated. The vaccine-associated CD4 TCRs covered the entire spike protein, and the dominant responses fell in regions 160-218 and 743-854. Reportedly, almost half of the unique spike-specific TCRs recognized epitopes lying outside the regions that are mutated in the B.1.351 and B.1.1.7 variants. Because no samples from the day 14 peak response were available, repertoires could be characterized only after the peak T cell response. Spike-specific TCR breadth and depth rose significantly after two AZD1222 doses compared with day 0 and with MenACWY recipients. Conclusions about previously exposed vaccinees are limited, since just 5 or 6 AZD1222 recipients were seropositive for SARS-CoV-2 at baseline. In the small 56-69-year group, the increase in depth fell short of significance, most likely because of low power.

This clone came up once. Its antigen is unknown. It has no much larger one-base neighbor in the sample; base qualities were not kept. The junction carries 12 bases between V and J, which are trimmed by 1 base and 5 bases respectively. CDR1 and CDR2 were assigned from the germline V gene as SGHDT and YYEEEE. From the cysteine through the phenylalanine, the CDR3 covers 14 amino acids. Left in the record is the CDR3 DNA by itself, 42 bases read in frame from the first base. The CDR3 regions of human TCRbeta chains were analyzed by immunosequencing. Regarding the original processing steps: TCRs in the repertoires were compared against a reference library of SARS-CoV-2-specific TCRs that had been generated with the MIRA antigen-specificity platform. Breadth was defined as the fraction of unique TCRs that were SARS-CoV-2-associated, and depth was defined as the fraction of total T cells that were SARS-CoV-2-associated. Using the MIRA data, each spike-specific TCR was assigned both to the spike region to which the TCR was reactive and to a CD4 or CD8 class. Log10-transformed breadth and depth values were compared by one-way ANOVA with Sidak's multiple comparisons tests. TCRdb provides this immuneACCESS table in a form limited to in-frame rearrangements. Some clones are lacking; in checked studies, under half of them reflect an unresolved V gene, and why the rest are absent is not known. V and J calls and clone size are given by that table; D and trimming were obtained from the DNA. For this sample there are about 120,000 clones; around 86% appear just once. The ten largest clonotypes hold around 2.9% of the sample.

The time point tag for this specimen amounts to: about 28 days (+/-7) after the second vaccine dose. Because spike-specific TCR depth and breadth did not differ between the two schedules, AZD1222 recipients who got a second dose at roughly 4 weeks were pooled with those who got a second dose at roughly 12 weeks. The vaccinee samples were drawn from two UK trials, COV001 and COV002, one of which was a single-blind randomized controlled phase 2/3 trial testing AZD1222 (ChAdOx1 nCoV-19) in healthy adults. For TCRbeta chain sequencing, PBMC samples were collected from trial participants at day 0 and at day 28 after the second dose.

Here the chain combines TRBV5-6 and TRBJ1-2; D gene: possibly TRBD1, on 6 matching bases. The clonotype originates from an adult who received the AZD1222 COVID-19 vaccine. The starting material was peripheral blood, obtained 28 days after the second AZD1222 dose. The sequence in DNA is TGTGCCAGCAGCTTGCAGGGGATGGGGTATGGCTACACCTTC. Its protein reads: CASSLQGMGYGYTF. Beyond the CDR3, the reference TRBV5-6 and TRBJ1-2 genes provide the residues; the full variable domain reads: DAGVTQSPTHLIKTRGQQVTLRCSPKSGHDTVSWYQQALGQGPQFIFQYYEEEERQRGNFPDRFSGHQFPNYSSELNVNALLLGDSALYLCASSLQGMGYGYTFGSGTRLTVV.